This T cell receptor beta chain was sequenced in a study of T cell responses to AZD1222 COVID-19 vaccine. The wider study: Second doses at about 4 or about 12 weeks were pooled. Study-wide results and limits: It should be noted that donors were predominantly white British and more often female, and clonal diversity was possibly underestimated. Across the whole spike, CD4 TCRs peaked at regions 160-218 and 743-854.

As concerns this clone: Its antigen is unknown.

Sequencing was performed with immunoSEQ multiplex PCR; in TCRdb, only in-frame clones are kept and a portion is missing. This sample has approximately 130,000 clones; over 80% occur once, and the top ten carry 1.1%. Trimming took 3 bases from V and 4 from J, leaving 25 bases between them. CDR1 and CDR2 (germline): SGHAT, FQNNGV. The CDR3 runs 18 residues. The rearrangement joins TRBV11-2 to TRBJ2-7, with TRBD2 as a possible D gene (7 bases). This specimen consisted of peripheral blood, obtained on day 0 of AZD1222 vaccination. The origin of this receptor is an adult in good health. For the CDR3, the DNA is TGTGCCAGCAGCTTGGGGGCCATAGGCGGGAGTCTGAAATACGAGCAGTACTTC. Amino acid sequence: CASSLGAIGGSLKYEQYF.